This TCR beta chain was captured by sequencing in a study of CD8 T cells in Susac syndrome. Looking at the study overall: Clinically active disease was present in about six of the sequenced Susac syndrome patients. About 8 of these patients were in remission. When their blood was taken, patients with Susac syndrome were therapy-naive, taking corticosteroids, or taking intravenous immunoglobulin alone.

The germline V gene encodes CDR1 MDHEN and CDR2 SYDVKM. The CDR3 is 17 amino acids. V lost 4 bases and J lost 0, with 16 bases in between. A quantity of roughly 0.5 to 1 ug RNA underwent reverse transcription using random hexamers. TCRdb fed the immunoSEQ multiplex PCR reads into MiXCR, producing one record per CDR3 protein. The sample contains about 180,000 distinct CDR3 sequences, roughly 94% of which appear only once. The rearrangement uses TRBV28 and TRBJ1-3; TRBD1 might be the D (6 bases). The TCR sequence derives from a human donor with Susac syndrome. The sample consisted of CD4+ T cells from PBMCs. The DNA of the CDR3 is TGTGCCAGCAGTTCCCCGACAGGAAGGATCTCTGGAAACACCATATATTTT. This sequence encodes CASSSPTGRISGNTIYF.